This T cell receptor (beta chain) is from a study of T cells in Graves' hyperthyroidism and ophthalmopathy. Notes on the study in general: Peripheral blood also featured most of the thyroid clonotypes expanded above 0.001.

In its sample, this clonotype was seen many times. What it binds is not known. Authors of the study amplified TCR beta CDR3 regions from RNA transcripts. The primer set for the first-round RT-PCR of the TCR CDR3 was HTBI. TCRdb reanalysed the multiplex PCR reads using MiXCR and keeps one entry per CDR3 protein. This sample carries some 340,000 distinct CDR3 sequences, roughly 15% of them seen once, and the ten largest clones take 34%. J gave up 5 bases and V 3 bases, and 1 base lay outside the gene matches. CDR1 and CDR2 (germline): SGHNT, YYREEE (reference sequence). CDR3 size: 12 residues. This sequence joins TRBV5-4 and TRBJ1-1; 7 bases line up with TRBD1. This TCR was sampled from a middle-aged woman with Graves' ophthalmopathy. Sequenced sample: blood. In DNA, the CDR3 is TGTGCCAGCAGCTGGGGACAGACTGAAGCTTTCTTT. As protein: CASSWGQTEAFF.